A selection of T cell receptor beta chains follows, all from one sample in a study of blood T cell repertoires in COVID-19. The table came from immunoSEQ multiplex PCR; TCRdb's copy has only in-frame clones and leaves some out. The data contain 400,000 to 500,000 clones, over 75% of them singletons. Material: PBMCs or T cells enriched from blood (not recorded which). The receptors derive from a woman aged 18-35 years who had been exposed to COVID-19. The CDR3 runs from the conserved cysteine through the conserved F or W. The D gene is left open where the match is weak. Clone size, where shown, is once, few, many, or a class for clones that have expanded.

d_call clone_size j_call v_call cdr3_aa cdr3_nt
. . TRBJ2-5 TRBV5-4 CASSGASAFQETQYF TGTGCCAGCAGCGGGGCTAGCGCCTTCCAAGAGACCCAGTACTTC
TRBD2 once TRBJ2-1 TRBV27 CASNSVPPSGRGYEQFF TGTGCCAGTAATTCCGTCCCCCCTAGCGGGAGGGGATATGAGCAGTTCTTC
. . TRBJ2-7 TRBV4-3 CASSQDRGETTYEQYF TGCGCCAGCAGCCAAGACAGGGGGGAAACAACCTACGAGCAGTACTTC
TRBD2 . TRBJ2-3 TRBV2 CASSARGPGGTQYF TGTGCCAGCAGTGCTAGAGGGCCGGGGGGAACGCAGTATTTT
TRBD1 . TRBJ1-1 TRBV18 CASSFQDRENTEAFF TGTGCCAGCTCATTTCAGGACAGGGAGAACACTGAAGCTTTCTTT
TRBD2 . TRBJ2-1 TRBV10-3 CAISGGGADNEQFF TGTGCCATCAGTGGCGGGGGAGCGGATAATGAGCAGTTCTTC
TRBD2 . TRBJ2-7 TRBV5-4 CASSLGLAGAYEQYF TGTGCCAGCAGCTTGGGGCTAGCGGGGGCCTACGAGCAGTACTTC
. . TRBJ1-3 TRBV6-5 CASTQGHSGNTIYF TGTGCCAGCACCCAGGGGCACTCTGGAAACACCATATATTTT
. few TRBJ2-7 TRBV6-5 CASSRLNYEQYF TGTGCCAGCAGTCGACTGAACTACGAGCAGTACTTC
TRBD1 once TRBJ2-3 TRBV19 CASRGAGTGITDTQYF TGTGCCAGTAGGGGGGCCGGGACAGGGATAACAGATACGCAGTATTTT
. once TRBJ2-7 TRBV7-3 CASSPSSRTSTYEQYF TGTGCCAGCAGCCCTTCCAGCAGGACTTCGACCTACGAGCAGTACTTC
. . TRBJ2-1 TRBV18 CASSGQSGDEQFF TGTGCCAGCTCAGGACAGTCAGGTGATGAGCAGTTCTTC
. once TRBJ2-5 TRBV2 CASRRGQWTQYF TGTGCCAGCAGAAGGGGTCAATGGACCCAGTACTTC
. . TRBJ1-2 TRBV28 CASKTLRTLAVYGYTF TGTGCCAGCAAAACATTAAGGACACTAGCAGTCTATGGCTACACCTTC
. few TRBJ1-5 TRBV21-1 CASTLGPQHF TGTGCCAGCACCCTAGGGCCCCAGCATTTT
. . TRBJ1-3 TRBV9 CASSVDPSSGNTIYF TGTGCCAGCAGCGTAGACCCGAGCTCTGGAAACACCATATATTTT
. . TRBJ1-5 TRBV2 CASSIISFGSNQPQHF TGTGCCAGCAGTATTATAAGCTTCGGTAGCAATCAGCCCCAGCATTTT
. . TRBJ2-3 TRBV29-1 CSVARDKPADTQYF TGCAGCGTAGCTCGGGACAAACCCGCAGATACGCAGTATTTT
. once TRBJ2-7 TRBV7-8 CASSLARQGNQQYF TGTGCCAGCAGCTTAGCGCGTCAGGGAAACCAGCAGTACTTC
TRBD2 . TRBJ2-7 TRBV6-5 CASSKLAGGPGEQYF TGTGCCAGCAGTAAGCTAGCGGGGGGCCCGGGCGAGCAGTACTTC